These T cell receptor beta chains were read from a single sample in a study of identical twins. TCRdb re-called the 5' RACE reads with MiXCR, one entry per CDR3 protein. Here the sample spans more than 1.5 million distinct CDR3 sequences, around 33% being singletons. The sample consisted of cord blood. The source is a newborn girl in good health. Each CDR3 is given with its conserved first and last residue. Each record gives: J gene, V gene, D gene, clone size, CDR3 protein, CDR3 DNA. A D gene is named only where the DNA matches it firmly. Size values are once, few and many counts, or a class for expanded clones, and some rows have none.

TRBJ2-3	TRBV28	TRBD1	-	CASSLGALAGGPDTQYF	TGTGCCAGCAGTTTAGGGGCCTTGGCAGGGGGACCAGATACGCAGTATTTT
TRBJ2-5	TRBV20-1	TRBD2	-	CSARDVAGVSETQYF	TGCAGTGCTAGAGATGTAGCGGGAGTGTCGGAGACCCAGTACTTC
TRBJ2-5	TRBV7-8	TRBD2	-	CASSRLGGRGNEQYF	TGTGCCAGCAGCCGCCTGGGCGGGAGAGGAAATGAGCAGTACTTC
TRBJ2-3	TRBV29-1	TRBD1	-	CSVERQGGTDTQYF	TGCAGCGTCGAACGACAGGGGGGTACAGATACGCAGTATTTT
TRBJ1-2	TRBV28	-	-	CASSFYRDYGYTF	TGTGCCAGCAGTTTCTACAGGGACTATGGCTACACCTTC
TRBJ2-5	TRBV4-2	TRBD1	-	CASSQEDRVVTQYF	TGTGCCAGCAGCCAAGAGGACAGGGTCGTGACCCAGTACTTC
TRBJ1-1	TRBV20-1	-	-	CSAIWDGNTEAFF	TGCAGTGCTATTTGGGACGGGAACACTGAAGCTTTCTTT
TRBJ2-3	TRBV5-4	-	-	CANSQEGAGGPTDTQYF	TGTGCCAACTCACAAGAGGGGGCGGGAGGTCCCACAGATACGCAGTATTTT
TRBJ2-5	TRBV2	-	-	CASSEYVGGGQETQYF	TGTGCCAGCAGTGAATATGTCGGGGGCGGGCAAGAGACCCAGTACTTC
TRBJ2-1	TRBV20-1	TRBD2	-	CSAEKLAVGYNEQFF	TGCAGTGCTGAGAAACTAGCGGTGGGCTACAATGAGCAGTTCTTC
TRBJ2-1	TRBV4-1	-	-	CASSQDGYGPNEQFF	TGCGCCAGCAGCCAAGATGGGTATGGGCCAAATGAGCAGTTCTTC
TRBJ1-5	TRBV6-1	-	few	CASRTGFDQPQHF	TGTGCCAGCAGGACAGGCTTTGATCAGCCCCAGCATTTT
TRBJ2-2	TRBV28	-	few	CASSLGRVNTGELFF	TGTGCCAGCAGCCTCGGGCGGGTGAACACCGGGGAGCTGTTTTTT
TRBJ2-5	TRBV27	-	-	CASKMDEQYF	TGTGCCAGCAAAATGGATGAGCAGTACTTC
TRBJ2-1	TRBV4-1	TRBD2	-	CASSQVRLAGGNEQFF	TGCGCCAGCAGCCAAGTTCGGCTAGCGGGGGGGAATGAGCAGTTCTTC
TRBJ2-3	TRBV7-8	-	-	CASSLLASYTDTQYF	TGTGCCAGCAGCTTGCTAGCGTCCTATACAGATACGCAGTATTTT
TRBJ1-2	TRBV7-9	-	-	CASSWTDQPNGYTF	TGTGCCAGCAGCTGGACCGATCAACCCAATGGCTACACCTTC
TRBJ1-4	TRBV30	-	-	CAWSNRPTNEKLFF	TGTGCCTGGAGTAACAGGCCAACTAATGAAAAACTGTTTTTT
TRBJ1-1	TRBV5-1	-	-	CASSSDGGGTEAFF	TGCGCCAGCAGCTCGGACGGCGGGGGTACTGAAGCTTTCTTT
TRBJ2-7	TRBV11-2	-	-	CASSLDWRDEQYF	TGTGCCAGCAGCTTAGATTGGAGGGACGAGCAGTACTTC
TRBJ2-1	TRBV18	TRBD1	few	CASSPFLLGTGYNEQFF	TGTGCCAGCTCACCATTCCTCTTGGGGACAGGTTACAATGAGCAGTTCTTC
TRBJ1-1	TRBV2	-	-	CASSEGRTNTEAFF	TGTGCCAGCAGTGAAGGGAGGACGAACACTGAAGCTTTCTTT
TRBJ2-5	TRBV20-1	TRBD2	-	CSAHSGGAQTQYF	TGCAGTGCACATAGCGGGGGGGCGCAGACCCAGTACTTC
TRBJ1-2	TRBV7-9	TRBD1	-	CASSSLKQVGTGTYGYTF	TGTGCCAGCAGCTCCCTAAAACAGGTCGGGACAGGGACCTATGGCTACACCTTC
TRBJ2-1	TRBV5-1	TRBD2	-	CASGWTSGGSYNEQFF	TGCGCCAGCGGCTGGACTAGCGGGGGCTCCTACAATGAGCAGTTCTTC
TRBJ2-7	TRBV29-1	TRBD2	-	CSGTAGAPYEQYF	TGCAGCGGGACAGCGGGAGCTCCTTACGAGCAGTACTTC
TRBJ2-1	TRBV7-9	-	few	CASSFVLGATNEQFF	TGTGCCAGCAGCTTTGTGCTAGGGGCCACCAATGAGCAGTTCTTC
TRBJ2-5	TRBV2	-	few	CASSERGGATQYF	TGTGCCAGCAGTGAAAGGGGGGGAGCGACCCAGTACTTC
TRBJ1-1	TRBV5-1	-	-	CASRPKVPMNTEAFF	TGCGCCAGCAGACCGAAGGTGCCCATGAACACTGAAGCTTTCTTT
TRBJ2-2	TRBV7-9	-	-	CASSNRVSGELFF	TGTGCCAGCAGCAACAGGGTCAGCGGGGAGCTGTTTTTT
TRBJ2-1	TRBV24-1	-	-	CATSPGKTSYEQFF	TGTGCCACCAGCCCCGGGAAGACCTCCTACGAGCAGTTCTTC
TRBJ2-5	TRBV10-3	TRBD2	many	CAISDPFRTSGNQETQYF	TGTGCCATCAGTGATCCTTTCCGGACTAGCGGTAACCAAGAGACCCAGTACTTC
TRBJ2-4	TRBV3-1	-	-	CASSQEVGLAKNIQYF	TGTGCCAGCAGCCAAGAAGTGGGTTTAGCCAAAAACATTCAGTACTTC
TRBJ1-2	TRBV29-1	TRBD1	-	CSAWDRGGYTF	TGCAGCGCCTGGGACAGGGGTGGCTACACCTTC
TRBJ2-3	TRBV2	-	few	CASHTWGESTDTQYF	TGTGCCAGCCACACATGGGGGGAAAGCACAGATACGCAGTATTTT
TRBJ2-1	TRBV20-1	TRBD2	few	CSARDIGASGPSYNEQFF	TGCAGTGCTAGAGATATTGGGGCTAGCGGACCTTCCTACAATGAGCAGTTCTTC
TRBJ1-1	TRBV3-1	-	-	CASSHAPKNTEAFF	TGTGCCAGCAGCCACGCCCCGAAGAACACTGAAGCTTTCTTT
TRBJ2-3	TRBV2	-	-	CASRQEASTDTQYF	TGTGCCAGCAGGCAGGAGGCAAGCACAGATACGCAGTATTTT
TRBJ1-1	TRBV20-1	-	many	CSARRGGTEAFF	TGCAGTGCCAGGCGGGGGGGGACTGAAGCTTTCTTT
TRBJ2-7	TRBV15	-	-	CATSKEQGSYNEQYF	TGTGCCACCAGCAAAGAACAGGGCTCCTACAATGAGCAGTACTTC
TRBJ2-5	TRBV12-3/TRBV12-4	-	few	CASSFSRRLRNYQETQYF	TGTGCCAGCAGTTTTTCTAGGCGACTTCGAAATTACCAAGAGACCCAGTACTTC
TRBJ1-1	TRBV20-1	-	-	CSAPPWGYTEAFF	TGCAGTGCTCCCCCTTGGGGGTACACTGAAGCTTTCTTT
TRBJ2-1	TRBV20-1	TRBD2	few	CSARPGTNCNEQFF	TGCAGTGCTCGCCCCGGGACTAACTGCAATGAGCAGTTCTTC
TRBJ2-5	TRBV29-1	TRBD2	-	CSVETGLAGGETQYF	TGCAGCGTTGAGACTGGACTAGCGGGGGGTGAGACCCAGTACTTC
TRBJ2-7	TRBV20-1	TRBD2	-	CSARGSAGGSYNEQYF	TGCAGTGCTAGAGGATCGGCGGGGGGATCCTACAATGAGCAGTACTTC
TRBJ2-2	TRBV5-1	TRBD2	-	CASSAGLAGGKNTGELFF	TGCGCCAGCAGCGCCGGACTAGCGGGAGGGAAGAACACCGGGGAGCTGTTTTTT
TRBJ2-1	TRBV4-2	TRBD2	many	CASSRGLAGGYNEQFF	TGTGCCAGCAGCCGGGGACTAGCGGGGGGGTACAATGAGCAGTTCTTC
TRBJ1-1	TRBV20-1	-	-	CSARGPQGNTEAFF	TGCAGTGCTAGAGGTCCCCAGGGTAACACTGAAGCTTTCTTT
TRBJ2-1	TRBV24-1	TRBD1	few	CATSDHTGGKFF	TGTGCCACCAGTGACCATACAGGGGGGAAGTTCTTC
TRBJ2-3	TRBV4-1	-	few	CASSQEHGDTQYF	TGCGCCAGCAGCCAAGAACACGGAGATACGCAGTATTTT
TRBJ2-3	TRBV2	-	-	CASSVNRVSTDTQYF	TGTGCCAGCAGTGTAAACAGGGTATCCACAGATACGCAGTATTTT
TRBJ1-1	TRBV20-1	-	-	CSAQEMLDTEAFF	TGCAGTGCCCAAGAGATGTTGGACACTGAAGCTTTCTTT
TRBJ2-3	TRBV27	TRBD2	few	CASSLSWGTSGSGTDTQYF	TGTGCCAGCAGTTTATCGTGGGGGACTAGCGGGAGCGGCACAGATACGCAGTATTTT
TRBJ1-2	TRBV4-1	-	-	CAGSPRALDYGYTF	TGCGCCGGCAGCCCCAGGGCGCTTGACTATGGCTACACCTTC